This is a list of T cell receptor beta chains from one sample in a study of T cell changes during pregnancy in multiple sclerosis. Method: immunoSEQ multiplex PCR; TCRdb's copy keeps in-frame clones and lacks some. The data hold 32,000 or so clones, with around 90% observed a single time. Source: CD8+ T cells from peripheral blood mononuclear cells, taken in the first trimester of pregnancy. The source is a female donor with multiple sclerosis, enrolled in a pregnancy study. CDR3s include the opening cysteine and the closing phenylalanine or tryptophan. A D gene is named only where the DNA matches it firmly. Clone size, where shown, is once, few, many, or a class for clones that have expanded.

d_call,v_call,j_call,clone_size,cdr3_nt,cdr3_aa
-,TRBV27,TRBJ1-2,-,TGTGCCAGCAGTTTGCAGGGTTATGGCTACACCTTC,CASSLQGYGYTF
TRBD2,TRBV4-3,TRBJ2-1,-,TGCGCCAGCAGCCAGGATATAGCGGGAGTCGCCCACAATGAGCAGTTCTTC,CASSQDIAGVAHNEQFF
-,TRBV10-1,TRBJ1-1,medium-sized,TGCGCCAGCAGAGCCAGGGAGAACACTGAAGCTTTCTTT,CASRARENTEAFF
-,TRBV4-1,TRBJ2-1,-,TGCGCCAGCAGCCAAGAGTGGGGAGTGAATGAGCAGTTCTTC,CASSQEWGVNEQFF
TRBD1,TRBV6-4,TRBJ2-7,-,TGTGCCACTCCACACCGGGACAGGGGCGACGAGCAGTACTTC,CATPHRDRGDEQYF
-,TRBV5-6,TRBJ2-3,once,TGTGCCAGCAGCTTGGGGGCCACAGATACGCAGTATTTT,CASSLGATDTQYF
-,TRBV4-1,TRBJ1-5,-,TGCGCCAGCAGCCAAGCAGGGGATAGCAATCAGCCCCAGCATTTT,CASSQAGDSNQPQHF
-,TRBV7-3,TRBJ2-3,-,TGTGCCAGCAGCCAAAACGTAGCGGCAGATACGCAGTATTTT,CASSQNVAADTQYF
-,TRBV14,TRBJ1-2,once,TGTGCCAGCAGCCAAGCCCCGACGTACGGTTCGTGGGCGAACTATGGCTACACCTTC,CASSQAPTYGSWANYGYTF
-,TRBV5-4,TRBJ2-1,-,TGTGCCAGCAGCTTGGAGGCAGGGGGGAATGAGCAGTTCTTC,CASSLEAGGNEQFF
TRBD1,TRBV30,TRBJ2-7,-,TGTGCCTGGTCCGCCGGGACAGCGACCTACGAGCAGTACTTC,CAWSAGTATYEQYF
-,TRBV27,TRBJ1-2,-,TGTGCCAGCAGTTCGCAAACGACAGTCGGCTACACCTTC,CASSSQTTVGYTF
-,TRBV5-4,TRBJ2-2,once,TGTGCCAGCAGCTTGGAACTCTCCGGGGAGCTGTTTTTT,CASSLELSGELFF
TRBD2,TRBV19,TRBJ2-7,-,TGTGCCAGTAAAGCGGGGGAAACCTACGAGCAGTACTTC,CASKAGETYEQYF
-,TRBV25-1,TRBJ1-2,-,TGTGCCAGCAGTGACGATCGACTTAACTATGGCTACACCTTC,CASSDDRLNYGYTF
TRBD1,TRBV27,TRBJ1-2,-,TGTGCCAGCAGTTTAAACCCGACAGGGAGAGGTGGCTACACCTTC,CASSLNPTGRGGYTF
TRBD1,TRBV28,TRBJ1-2,-,TGTGCCAGCAATTACGAAACAGGGGTCGGATATGGCTACACCTTC,CASNYETGVGYGYTF
-,TRBV14,TRBJ1-2,-,TGTGCCAGCAGCCAAGCAGGGGAGCATGGCTACACCTTC,CASSQAGEHGYTF
-,TRBV6-6,TRBJ2-1,few,TGTGCCAGCAGCTCTGGACACAGTGATTACAATGAGCAGTTCTTC,CASSSGHSDYNEQFF
-,TRBV2,TRBJ2-1,-,TGTGCCAGCACCCTCCGGGACAAACCCAATGAGCAGTTCTTC,CASTLRDKPNEQFF
-,TRBV7-9,TRBJ2-4,-,TGTGCCAGCAGCAATTTACTAGAAAACATTCAGTACTTC,CASSNLLENIQYF
-,TRBV5-4,TRBJ2-3,-,TGTGCCAGCAGTATCAGGGATACGCAGTATTTT,CASSIRDTQYF
-,TRBV10-2,TRBJ1-5,-,TGCGCCAGCAGTGAAGTCACAGGGAGTCAGCCCCAGCATTTT,CASSEVTGSQPQHF
-,TRBV7-9,TRBJ2-7,-,TGTGCGGCAATCGGGGGTGGAGGAGAGCAGTACTTC,CAAIGGGGEQYF
TRBD2,TRBV10-2,TRBJ2-1,-,TGCGCCAGCAGTGAGTCGGGGCGGGGGGTCTACAATGAGCAGTTCTTC,CASSESGRGVYNEQFF
TRBD1,TRBV30,TRBJ2-2,-,TGTGCCTGCGGGACAGCGAACACCGGGGAGCTGTTTTTT,CACGTANTGELFF
TRBD2,TRBV7-9,TRBJ2-2,-,TGTGCCAGCAGCTTAGCGGCGGGAGTTCTGACCGGGGAGCTGTTTTTT,CASSLAAGVLTGELFF
TRBD1,TRBV2,TRBJ2-7,-,TGTGCCAGCAGTCCCCGGGACAGCCTCGGCTACGAGCAGTACTTC,CASSPRDSLGYEQYF
TRBD1,TRBV27,TRBJ2-1,-,TGTGCCAGCAGTTTGTTGTTCAGTGGGACAGGGGGATACAATGAGCAGTTCTTC,CASSLLFSGTGGYNEQFF
-,TRBV4-3,TRBJ2-1,-,TGCGCCAGCAGCCAGATGGACAGCTACAATGAGCAGTTCTTC,CASSQMDSYNEQFF
-,TRBV6-6,TRBJ2-7,-,TGTGCCAGCAGTTACTGGTCATTCCCTAACGAGCAGTACTTC,CASSYWSFPNEQYF
TRBD2,TRBV13,TRBJ2-7,-,TGTGCCACGTCTGGCGGGAGTCTTGGAGAGCAGTACTTC,CATSGGSLGEQYF
TRBD2,TRBV6-1,TRBJ2-7,-,TGTGCCAGCAGGGAACTAGCGGGGAGCTCCTACGAGCAGTACTTC,CASRELAGSSYEQYF
TRBD2,TRBV7-8,TRBJ2-3,-,TGTGCCAGCAGCTTACGCGCCCAGCGGGAGGGCCACGGCACAGATACGCAGTATTTT,CASSLRAQREGHGTDTQYF
-,TRBV4-1,TRBJ1-5,once,TGCGCCAGCAGCCAAGATCCATCTTTCAGGGGCAATCAGCCCCAGCATTTT,CASSQDPSFRGNQPQHF
TRBD2,TRBV4-3,TRBJ2-7,-,TGCGCCAGCAGCCAAGATGGGGGCCGACTAGCGGGAGGCGACGTGAACGAGCAGTACTTC,CASSQDGGRLAGGDVNEQYF
-,TRBV6-5,TRBJ2-2,-,TGTGCCAGCAGGACCGGGACTGACACCGGGGAGCTGTTTTTT,CASRTGTDTGELFF
-,TRBV5-4,TRBJ2-1,-,TGTGCCAGCAGCTTGAGTGACTCCAAGCAGTTCTTC,CASSLSDSKQFF
-,TRBV7-9,TRBJ2-4,-,TGTGCCAGCAGCTCGGACAGACAGTACTTC,CASSSDRQYF
TRBD2,TRBV11-3,TRBJ2-2,few,TGTGCCAGCAGCCTCTCCCCTGGACTAGAGACCGGGGAGCTGTTTTTT,CASSLSPGLETGELFF
-,TRBV6-1,TRBJ1-5,-,TGTGCCAGCAGTGCCCAAACTATCTCGGGGTTAAATCAGCCCCAGCATTTT,CASSAQTISGLNQPQHF
-,TRBV6-5,TRBJ1-5,-,TGTGCCAGCAGTTACTCAGAGGAAAGCAATCAGCCCCAGCATTTT,CASSYSEESNQPQHF
-,TRBV5-1,TRBJ2-7,-,TGCGCCAGCAGCTTGCACTCAGGGCTGGACGAGCAGTACTTC,CASSLHSGLDEQYF
TRBD1,TRBV28,TRBJ1-4,-,TGTGCCAGCAGCCCCCGCGGACAGGGGATTGAAAAACTGTTTTTT,CASSPRGQGIEKLFF
TRBD1,TRBV7-2,TRBJ2-7,-,TGTGCCAGCAGCTTAGGTCCGGGACAGGGGACATACGAGCAGTACTTC,CASSLGPGQGTYEQYF
TRBD2,TRBV10-3,TRBJ2-3,-,TGTGCCATCAGTGAGGTTTGGCGGACTAGCGGGACCACAGATACGCAGTATTTT,CAISEVWRTSGTTDTQYF
TRBD1,TRBV5-1,TRBJ1-2,few,TGCGCCAGCAGCTTGGACGGTACAGGGGGTGGCTATGGCTACACCTTC,CASSLDGTGGGYGYTF
TRBD2,TRBV4-2,TRBJ2-7,-,TGTGCCAGCAGCCACCCGGGACTAGCGGTTCGGACCTACGAGCAGTACTTC,CASSHPGLAVRTYEQYF
-,TRBV19,TRBJ2-2,-,TGTGCCAGTAGTATGAGCGACTTGACCCGCACCGGGGAGCTGTTTTTT,CASSMSDLTRTGELFF